This TCR beta chain was profiled in a study of blood T cells in healthy people across ages. A J-beta primer mix and a sample-barcoded 5' primer were used in a second PCR of roughly 6 to 12 cycles. TCRdb itself ran the 5' RACE reads through MiXCR, one entry per CDR3 protein. The sample consists of around 1,900,000 distinct CDR3 sequences, about two fifths of them appearing once. This clonotype came up once. Germline V gene lookup returns CDR1 KGHDR and CDR2 SFDVKD. The CDR3 has 13 amino acids. The V end was cut by 0 bases, the J end by 4 bases, with 5 bases between. This clonotype was obtained from a human donor in good health. This chain uses TRBV24-1 with TRBJ2-5; D gene unclear. What was sequenced was blood. The CDR3 DNA sequence: TGTGCCACCAGTGATTTGCTCCGAGAGACCCAGTACTTC. This sequence encodes CATSDLLRETQYF.